This T cell receptor beta chain derives from a study of blood T cells in healthy people across ages. This clonotype came up a few times. Next came a second PCR, run for about 7 to 11 cycles, which used a sample-barcoded 5' primer along with a J-beta primer mix. Using its own MiXCR run on the 5' RACE reads, TCRdb lists one record per CDR3 protein. The table shows 500,000 to 550,000 distinct CDR3 sequences, with under 30% occurring only once. The CDR3 length is 18 residues. V was cut by 5 bases and J by 0 bases, with 22 bases left in between. Germline CDR1 is SGHTA and CDR2 is FQGNSA. The sample was also linked to a second study, of T cells of mothers and their children.

The origin of this receptor is a boy between 10 and 17 years old in good health. What was sequenced was blood. The J gene is TRBJ1-2, the V gene TRBV7-2; no reliable D call. CDR3 amino acids: CASSPNPLKGGSNYGYTF. Here the CDR3 DNA reads TGTGCCAGCAGCCCGAACCCCCTAAAGGGCGGGTCTAACTATGGCTACACCTTC.